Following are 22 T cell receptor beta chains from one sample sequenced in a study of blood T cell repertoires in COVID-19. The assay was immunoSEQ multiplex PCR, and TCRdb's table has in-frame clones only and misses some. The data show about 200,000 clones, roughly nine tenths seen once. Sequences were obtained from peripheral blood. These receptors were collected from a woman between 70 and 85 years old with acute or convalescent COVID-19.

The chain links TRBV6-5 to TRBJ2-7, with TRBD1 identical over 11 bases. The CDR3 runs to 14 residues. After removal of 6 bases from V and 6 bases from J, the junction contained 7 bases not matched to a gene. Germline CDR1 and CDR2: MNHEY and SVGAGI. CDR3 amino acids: CASSRDRGRGEQYF. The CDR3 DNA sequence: TGTGCCAGCAGCAGGGACAGGGGGAGAGGCGAGCAGTACTTC.

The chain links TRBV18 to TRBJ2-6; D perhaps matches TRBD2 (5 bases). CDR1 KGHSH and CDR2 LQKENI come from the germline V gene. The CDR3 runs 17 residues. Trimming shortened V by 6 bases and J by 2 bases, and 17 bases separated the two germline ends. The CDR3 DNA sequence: TGTGCCAGCTCGCCCACGGGGAGCATCACTGGGGCCAACGTCCTGACTTTC. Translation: CASSPTGSITGANVLTF.

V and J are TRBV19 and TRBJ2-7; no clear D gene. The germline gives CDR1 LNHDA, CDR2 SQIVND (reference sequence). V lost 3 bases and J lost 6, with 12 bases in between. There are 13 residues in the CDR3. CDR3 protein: CASSINRLGEQYF. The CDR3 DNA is TGTGCCAGTAGTATTAACAGATTGGGCGAGCAGTACTTC.

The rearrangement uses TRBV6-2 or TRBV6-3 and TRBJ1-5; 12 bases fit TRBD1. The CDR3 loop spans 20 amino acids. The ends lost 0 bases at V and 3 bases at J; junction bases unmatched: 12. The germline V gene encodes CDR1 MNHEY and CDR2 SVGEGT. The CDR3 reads CASSYSPGTGGADFNQPQHF. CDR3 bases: TGTGCCAGCAGTTACTCCCCCGGGACAGGGGGCGCCGATTTCAATCAGCCCCAGCATTTT.

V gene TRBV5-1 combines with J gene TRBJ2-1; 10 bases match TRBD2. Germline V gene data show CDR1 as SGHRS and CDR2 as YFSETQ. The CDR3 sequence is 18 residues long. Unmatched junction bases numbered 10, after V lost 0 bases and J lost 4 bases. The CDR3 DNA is TGCGCCAGCAGCTTGGGGACCATAGCGGGGGGAAGTTACAATGAGCAGTTCTTC. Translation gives CASSLGTIAGGSYNEQFF.

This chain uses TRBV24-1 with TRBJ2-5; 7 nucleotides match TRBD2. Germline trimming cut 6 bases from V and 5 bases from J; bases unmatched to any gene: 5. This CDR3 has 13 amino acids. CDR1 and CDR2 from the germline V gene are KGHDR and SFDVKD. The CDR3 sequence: CATSRGGIETQYF. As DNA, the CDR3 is TGTGCCACCAGTAGGGGAGGGATCGAGACCCAGTACTTC.

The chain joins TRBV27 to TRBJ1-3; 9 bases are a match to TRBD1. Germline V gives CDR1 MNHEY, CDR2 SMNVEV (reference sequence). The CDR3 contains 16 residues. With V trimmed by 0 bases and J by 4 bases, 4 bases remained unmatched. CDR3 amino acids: CASSLSGTGSGNTIYF. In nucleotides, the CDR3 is TGTGCCAGCAGTTTATCGGGGACAGGGTCGGGAAACACCATATATTTT.

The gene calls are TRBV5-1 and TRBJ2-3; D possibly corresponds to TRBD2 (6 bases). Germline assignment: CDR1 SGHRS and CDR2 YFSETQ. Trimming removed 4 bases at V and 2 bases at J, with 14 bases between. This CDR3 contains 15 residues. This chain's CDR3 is CASSKLATSTDTQYF. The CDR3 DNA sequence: TGCGCCAGCAGCAAACTAGCTACCTCCACAGATACGCAGTATTTT.

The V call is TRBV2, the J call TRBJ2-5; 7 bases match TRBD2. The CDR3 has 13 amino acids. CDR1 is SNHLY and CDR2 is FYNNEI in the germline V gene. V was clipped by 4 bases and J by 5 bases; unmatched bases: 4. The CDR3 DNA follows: TGTGCCAGCAGTGGGGGCGGGGGTGAGACCCAGTACTTC. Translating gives CASSGGGGETQYF.

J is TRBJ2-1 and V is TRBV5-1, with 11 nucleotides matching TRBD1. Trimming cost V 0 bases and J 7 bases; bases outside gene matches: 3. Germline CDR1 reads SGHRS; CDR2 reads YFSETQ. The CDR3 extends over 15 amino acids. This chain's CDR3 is CASSLGGTGGNEQFF. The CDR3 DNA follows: TGCGCCAGCAGCTTGGGAGGGACAGGGGGAAATGAGCAGTTCTTC.

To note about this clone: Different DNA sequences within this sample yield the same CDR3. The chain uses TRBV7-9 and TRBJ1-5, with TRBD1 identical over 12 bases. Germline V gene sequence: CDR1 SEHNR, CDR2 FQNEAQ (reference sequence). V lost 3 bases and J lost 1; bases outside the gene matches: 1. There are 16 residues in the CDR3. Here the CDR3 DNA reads TGTGCCAGCAGCTTGGGGACAGGGGGCAGCAATCAGCCCCAGCATTTT. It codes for CASSLGTGGSNQPQHF.

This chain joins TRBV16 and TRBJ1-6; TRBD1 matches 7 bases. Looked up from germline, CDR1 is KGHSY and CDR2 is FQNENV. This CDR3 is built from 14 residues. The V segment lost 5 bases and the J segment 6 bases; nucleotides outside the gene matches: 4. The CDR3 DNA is TGTGCCAGCAGCTACGACAGGGCTAATTCACCCCTCCACTTT. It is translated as CASSYDRANSPLHF.

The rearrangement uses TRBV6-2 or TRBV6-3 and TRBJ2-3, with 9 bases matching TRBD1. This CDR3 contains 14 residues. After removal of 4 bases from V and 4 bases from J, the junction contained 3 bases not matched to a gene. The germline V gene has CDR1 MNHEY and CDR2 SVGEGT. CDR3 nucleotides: TGTGCCAGCAGTTCCACAGGGGGCGCAGATACGCAGTATTTT. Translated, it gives CASSSTGGADTQYF.

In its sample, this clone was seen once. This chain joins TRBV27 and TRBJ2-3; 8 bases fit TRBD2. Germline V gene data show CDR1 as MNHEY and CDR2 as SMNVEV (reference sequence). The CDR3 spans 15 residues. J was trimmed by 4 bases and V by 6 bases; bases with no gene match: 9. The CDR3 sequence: CASSPGRGGADTQYF. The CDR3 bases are TGTGCCAGCAGCCCCGGGAGGGGGGGCGCAGATACGCAGTATTTT.

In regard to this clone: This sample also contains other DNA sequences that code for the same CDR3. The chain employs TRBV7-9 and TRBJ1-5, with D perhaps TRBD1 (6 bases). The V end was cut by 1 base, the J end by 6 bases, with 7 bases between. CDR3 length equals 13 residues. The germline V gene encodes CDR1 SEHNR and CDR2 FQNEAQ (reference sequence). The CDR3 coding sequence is TGTGCCAGCAGCTTAGAAGGGGGTCAGCCCCAGCATTTT. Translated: CASSLEGGQPQHF.

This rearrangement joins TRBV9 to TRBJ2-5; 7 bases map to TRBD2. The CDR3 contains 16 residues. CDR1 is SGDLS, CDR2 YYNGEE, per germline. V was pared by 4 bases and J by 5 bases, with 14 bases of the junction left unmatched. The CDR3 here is CASSPSALAAPETQYF. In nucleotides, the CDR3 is TGTGCCAGCAGCCCATCAGCTCTAGCGGCTCCGGAGACCCAGTACTTC. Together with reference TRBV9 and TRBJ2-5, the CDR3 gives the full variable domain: DSGVTQTPKHLITATGQRVTLRCSPRSGDLSVYWYQQSLDQGLQFLIQYYNGEERAKGNILERFSAQQFPDLHSELNLSSLELGDSALYFCASSPSALAAPETQYFGPGTRLLVL.

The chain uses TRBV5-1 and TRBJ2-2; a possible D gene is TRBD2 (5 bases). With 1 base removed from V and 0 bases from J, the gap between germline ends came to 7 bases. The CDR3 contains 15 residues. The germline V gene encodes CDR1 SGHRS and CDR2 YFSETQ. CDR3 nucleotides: TGCGCCAGCAGCTTGAGGACTGCGAACACCGGGGAGCTGTTTTTT. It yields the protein CASSLRTANTGELFF.

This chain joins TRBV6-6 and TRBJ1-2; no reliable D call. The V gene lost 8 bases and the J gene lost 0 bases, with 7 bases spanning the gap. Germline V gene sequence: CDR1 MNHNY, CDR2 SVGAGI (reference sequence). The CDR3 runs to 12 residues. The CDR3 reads CASRGSNYGYTF. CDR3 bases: TGTGCCAGCCGGGGTTCTAACTATGGCTACACCTTC.

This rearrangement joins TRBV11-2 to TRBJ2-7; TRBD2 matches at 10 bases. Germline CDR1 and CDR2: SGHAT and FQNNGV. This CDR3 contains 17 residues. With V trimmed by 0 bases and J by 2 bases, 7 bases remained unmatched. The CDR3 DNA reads TGTGCCAGCAGCTTAGAGGCTAGCGGGAGAATCACCTACGAGCAGTACTTC. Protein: CASSLEASGRITYEQYF.

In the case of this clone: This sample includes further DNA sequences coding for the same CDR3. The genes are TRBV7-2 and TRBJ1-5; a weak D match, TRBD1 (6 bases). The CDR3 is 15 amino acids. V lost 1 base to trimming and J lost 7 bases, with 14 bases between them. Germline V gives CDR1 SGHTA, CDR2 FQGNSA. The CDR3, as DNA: TGTGCCAGCAGCTTAGTTTGGCAGGGGAACCAGCCCCAGCATTTT. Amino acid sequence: CASSLVWQGNQPQHF.

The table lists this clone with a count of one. In DNA, the CDR3 is TGTGCCAGCAGCCAATCACGGAGGAACCTCCACTTT. Protein product: CASSQSRRNLHF. The rearrangement links TRBV13 to TRBJ1-6; D ambiguous. There are 12 residues in the CDR3. With 5 bases removed from V and 15 bases from J, the gap between germline ends came to 14 bases. In germline, CDR1 is PRHDT, CDR2 FYEKMQ (reference sequence).

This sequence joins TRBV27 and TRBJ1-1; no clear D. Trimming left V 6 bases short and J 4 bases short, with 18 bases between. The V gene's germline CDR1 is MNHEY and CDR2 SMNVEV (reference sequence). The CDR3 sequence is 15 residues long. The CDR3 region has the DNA TGTGCCAGCAGCCTCTCTCCCATAGGCGGCACTGAAGCTTTCTTT. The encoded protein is CASSLSPIGGTEAFF.